The entry below describes one T cell receptor beta chain. The data were taken from a study of blood T cells in healthy people across ages. It was with a sample-barcoded 5' primer and a J-beta primer mix that a second PCR of roughly 7 to 12 cycles was run. From the 5' RACE reads, TCRdb called clonotypes with MiXCR, one entry per CDR3 protein. The sample includes about 1.6 million distinct CDR3 sequences, about 31% of them seen just once. Trimming pared 6 bases from V and 4 bases from J, leaving 7 bases between. The CDR3 consists of 13 residues. Germline CDR1 LGHDT, CDR2 YNNKEL (reference sequence). The chain recombines TRBV3-1 with TRBJ1-6; D is ambiguous. The sequenced sample was blood. This sequence was found in a woman in her twenties or thirties in good health. CDR3 amino acids: CASRPDYNSPLHF. The DNA for the CDR3 is TGTGCCAGCAGACCCGATTATAATTCACCCCTCCACTTT.